The T cell receptor (beta chain) described here comes from a study of T-cell reconstitution after alpha-beta-depleted transplantation in children. This clonotype has a handful of counts. Germline V gene lookup returns CDR1 SGHVS and CDR2 FQNEAQ. Trimming removed 1 base from V and 0 bases from J; junction bases left unmatched: 3. The CDR3 totals 18 residues. Unique molecular identifiers were incorporated during preparation of the TCRbeta library. TCRdb reanalysed the PCR reads using MiXCR and keeps one entry per CDR3 protein. The repertoire holds a few hundred thousand distinct CDR3 sequences, about a quarter seen once, with around 9.9% in the top ten.

This chain connects TRBV7-8 to TRBJ2-7; the match to TRBD2 covers 16 bases. The material sequenced was PBMCs, mostly from graft donor cells, taken 180 days after TCRalphabeta/CD19-depleted stem cell transplant. The receptor was isolated from a male patient younger than 18 who had a stem cell transplant for acute lymphoblastic leukemia, so the T cells may come from the graft donor. The CDR3 reads CASSLVGTSGRVSYEQYF. As DNA, the CDR3 is TGTGCCAGCAGCTTAGTGGGGACTAGCGGGAGGGTCTCCTACGAGCAGTACTTC.